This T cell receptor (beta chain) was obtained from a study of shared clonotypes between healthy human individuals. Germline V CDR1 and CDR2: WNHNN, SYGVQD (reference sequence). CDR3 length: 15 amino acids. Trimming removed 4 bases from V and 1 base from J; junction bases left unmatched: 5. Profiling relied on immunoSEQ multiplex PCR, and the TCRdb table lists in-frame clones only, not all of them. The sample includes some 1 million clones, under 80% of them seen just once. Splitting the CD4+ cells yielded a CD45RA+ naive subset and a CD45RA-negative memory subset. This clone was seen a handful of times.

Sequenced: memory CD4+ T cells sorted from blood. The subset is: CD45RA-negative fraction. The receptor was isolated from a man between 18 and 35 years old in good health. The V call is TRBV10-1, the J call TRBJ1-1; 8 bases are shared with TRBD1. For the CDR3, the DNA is TGCGCCAGCAGTGGGGACAGGATATCGAACACTGAAGCTTTCTTT. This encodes CASSGDRISNTEAFF.